This T cell receptor beta chain was recovered during a study of T cells after yellow fever vaccination. Study background: SMART-Seq v4 Ultra Low Input prepared libraries from low-cell fractions. Study outcomes and limitations: Subsequent to the booster, the majority of primary-vaccination clones reappeared (around 96% CD4, 85% to 90% CD8). On re-exposure, the response was weaker but peaked faster, at day 5 versus 15.

Using its own MiXCR run on the 5' RACE reads, TCRdb lists one record per CDR3 protein. In the table there are about 320,000 distinct CDR3 sequences, 9.5% to 12% of which are singletons. A word on this clonotype: Its antigen is unknown.

Germline CDR1 MNHEY, CDR2 SVGAGI. V lost 6 bases, J lost 6 bases, and 10 bases stayed unmatched. CDR3 length: 15 residues. The source of this sequence is a young man who received the YFV17D yellow fever vaccine. The starting material was CD4+ T cells sorted from PBMCs, obtained 45 days after the yellow fever booster vaccination. The chain combines TRBV6-5 with TRBJ2-1; TRBD2 agrees at 8 bases. CDR3 coding DNA: TGTGCCAGCAGACCTAAAGCGGGGGCTCCCAATGAGCAGTTCTTC. This encodes CASRPKAGAPNEQFF.